A single sample gave rise to the 9 T cell receptor beta chains below, sequenced in a study of shared clonotypes between healthy human individuals. The data were produced by immunoSEQ multiplex PCR, yet TCRdb's version contains in-frame clones alone and is incomplete. The sample lists roughly 2,500,000 clones; 93% were seen once. The sample comprised naive CD4+ T cells from PBMCs. Subset meaning: CD45RA+ positively selected. The receptors originated from a man between 18 and 35 years old in good health. Some clones in this sample may be carry-over from other donors' samples.

The gene calls are TRBV6-5 and TRBJ2-7; unclear D gene. Looked up from germline, CDR1 is MNHEY and CDR2 is SVGAGI. This CDR3 is 14 amino acids long. The V end was cut by 3 bases, the J end by 5 bases, with 14 bases between. This CDR3 reads CASSYKGRKHEQYF. CDR3 in DNA: TGTGCCAGCAGTTATAAGGGAAGAAAACACGAGCAGTACTTC.

The chain has TRBV9 and TRBJ2-1, with 7 bases fitting TRBD2. CDR3 length: 15 amino acids. V trimming: 4 bases; J trimming: 7 bases; junction bases outside the gene matches: 11. CDR1 is SGDLS, CDR2 YYNGEE, per germline. The CDR3 sequence is CASSQTSAPGNEQFF. CDR3 coding DNA: TGTGCCAGCAGCCAAACTAGCGCTCCTGGAAATGAGCAGTTCTTC.

The genes are TRBV7-2 and TRBJ2-7, with TRBD1 matching over 8 bases. After removal of 4 bases from V and 3 bases from J, the junction contained 2 bases not matched to a gene. Germline CDR1 SGHTA, CDR2 FQGNSA. The CDR3 is made up of 13 amino acids. The CDR3 coding sequence is TGTGCCAGCAGCTCGACAGGGGTCTACGAGCAGTACTTC. Translation: CASSSTGVYEQYF. The full variable domain, its missing parts supplied by reference TRBV7-2 and TRBJ2-7, is GAGVSQSPSNKVTEKGKDVELRCDPISGHTALYWYRQSLGQGLEFLIYFQGNSAPDKSGLPSDRFSAERTGGSVSTLTIQRTQQEDSAVYLCASSSTGVYEQYFGPGTRLTVT.

V is TRBV14 and J is TRBJ1-1; possibly TRBD1 for D (5 bases). V was clipped by 4 bases and J by 12 bases, with 21 bases between them. This CDR3 has 14 amino acids. Germline CDR1 is SGHDN and CDR2 is FVKESK. The CDR3 coding sequence is TGTGCCAGCAGCCCCCCGGGATATGGGGGTCCGACTTTCTTT. Its protein product is CASSPPGYGGPTFF.

For this clone: This CDR3 is also generated by other DNA sequences in the sample. The CDR3 loop is CATSRDRGRGLTDTQYF. The CDR3 nucleotides read TGTGCCACCAGCAGAGATCGGGGCAGGGGGCTCACAGATACGCAGTATTTT. The rearrangement uses TRBV15 and TRBJ2-3, with TRBD1 matching over 8 bases. CDR3 length: 17 amino acids. Germline CDR1 is LNHNV and CDR2 is YYDKDF (reference sequence). The V and J ends lost 0 bases and 2 bases, in that order; junction bases with no gene match: 7. Full variable domain (rest looked up from reference TRBV15 and TRBJ2-3): DAMVIQNPRYQVTQFGKPVTLSCSQTLNHNVMYWYQQKSSQAPKLLFHYYDKDFNNEADTPDNFQSRRPNTSFCFLDIRSPGLGDTAMYLCATSRDRGRGLTDTQYFGPGTRLTVL.

CDR3 coding DNA: TGTGCCAGCAGCTTAGCGGGCTTCCTCTATGGCTACACCTTC. This encodes CASSLAGFLYGYTF. The chain employs TRBV7-9 and TRBJ1-2; D ambiguous. CDR1 is SEHNR and CDR2 is FQNEAQ in the germline V gene (reference sequence). V shed 0 bases and J shed 4 bases, with 9 bases lying between them. The CDR3 loop spans 14 amino acids.

The chain has TRBV10-3 and TRBJ2-7; 9 bases map to TRBD2. Trimming at V came to 8 bases and at J to 5 bases, leaving 7 bases not matched to a gene. This CDR3 has 13 amino acids. Per the germline V gene, CDR1 is ENHRY and CDR2 is SYGVKD. The CDR3 DNA sequence: TGTGCCATCGCCGGGACTAGCAGACACGAGCAGTACTTC. This encodes CAIAGTSRHEQYF.

The rearrangement links TRBV11-2 to TRBJ1-2; D ambiguous. The V and J ends lost 3 bases and 10 bases respectively, with 12 bases between them. CDR1 SGHAT and CDR2 FQNNGV come from the germline V gene. This CDR3 spans 12 amino acids. The CDR3 DNA reads TGTGCCAGCAGCTTGCTAGTATCTAACTACACCTTC. Its translation: CASSLLVSNYTF.

V is TRBV28 and J is TRBJ1-1; 8 bases are shared with TRBD1. CDR3 length equals 16 residues. J lost 4 bases, V lost 7 bases, and 14 bases had no gene match. Per germline, CDR1 MDHEN and CDR2 SYDVKM. The CDR3 DNA follows: TGTGCCAGCACCCGACCTACAGGGGGAGGAGTCACTGAAGCTTTCTTT. Amino acids: CASTRPTGGGVTEAFF. Full variable domain (rest looked up from reference TRBV28 and TRBJ1-1): DVKVTQSSRYLVKRTGEKVFLECVQDMDHENMFWYRQDPGLGLRLIYFSYDVKMKEKGDIPEGYSVSREKKERFSLILESASTNQTSMYLCASTRPTGGGVTEAFFGQGTRLTVV.